The subject of this entry is one T cell receptor (beta chain). Original data processing: Nucleated cell number was recorded as an estimate derived from reference gene primer amplification. Sequenced by immunoSEQ multiplex PCR; TCRdb stores in-frame clones only, minus some. V and J calls and clone size are as listed in that table; D and trimming were resolved from the DNA. The data show around 140,000 clones, with over 70% seen just once and around 6.1% held by the top ten. The data are from a study of blood T cell repertoires in COVID-19. The wider study: Spain, Italy and the United States supplied samples that represented acute and convalescent COVID-19. PBMCs, B-cell-depleted T cells, or T cells were the source of the cDNA or gDNA that made up the material.

Germline loops: CDR1 MRHNA, CDR2 SNTAGT. The CDR3 is made up of 13 amino acids. After removal of 2 bases from V and 7 bases from J, the junction contained 1 base not matched to a gene. This chain uses TRBV6-4 with TRBJ1-5; 8 positions match TRBD1. The receptor comes from a man older than 75 with acute or convalescent COVID-19. The sequencing sample was made of peripheral blood. CDR3 coding DNA: TGTGCCAGCAGTGACGGACAGGGACAGCCCCAGCATTTT. Translation gives CASSDGQGQPQHF.